The 22 T cell receptor beta chains given below trace back to one sample, sequenced in a study of blood T cell repertoires in COVID-19. Assay used: immunoSEQ multiplex PCR; TCRdb lists only in-frame clones, some missing. This sample yields roughly 56,000 clones, of which around 87% are seen a single time; about 14% belongs to the top ten. The sample consisted of peripheral blood. Source of these receptors: a human donor in a cohort sampled during active COVID-19.

J is TRBJ2-3 and V is TRBV7-9, with 10 positions matching TRBD1. Per germline, CDR1 SEHNR and CDR2 FQNEAQ (reference sequence). Germline trimming cut 4 bases from V and 4 bases from J; bases unmatched to any gene: 2. The CDR3 extends over 14 amino acids. DNA for the CDR3: TGTGCCAGCAGCTCGACAGGGGGCTCAGATACGCAGTATTTT. It specifies CASSSTGGSDTQYF.

The chain employs TRBV24-1 and TRBJ2-7, with TRBD1 matching over 11 bases. Germline V CDR1 and CDR2: KGHDR, SFDVKD. J lost 5 bases, V lost 3 bases, and 5 bases had no gene match. This CDR3 contains 15 residues. The CDR3 DNA follows: TGTGCCACCAGTGATACCCGGACAGGGGGCAACGAGCAGTACTTC. It codes for CATSDTRTGGNEQYF.

This chain joins TRBV6-5 and TRBJ2-2, with D unresolved. The CDR3 contains 12 residues. Trimming took 8 bases from V and 6 from J, leaving 10 bases between them. Germline V gene sequence: CDR1 MNHEY, CDR2 SVGAGI. The CDR3 bases are TGTGCCAGCGCGGATTACCCCGGGGAGCTGTTTTTT. Amino acid sequence: CASADYPGELFF.

The rearrangement links TRBV12-5 to TRBJ2-3; possibly TRBD2 for D (5 bases). Germline CDR1 reads LGHNT; CDR2 reads FRNRAP. The CDR3 spans 11 residues. V was trimmed by 6 bases and J by 6 bases, leaving 7 bases between them. The CDR3 sequence is CASGPGDTQYF. CDR3 coding DNA: TGTGCTAGTGGGCCGGGGGATACGCAGTATTTT.

With respect to this clone: In the same sample, other DNA sequences code for this CDR3. The V and J genes are TRBV5-1 and TRBJ2-5; 9 nucleotides align to TRBD1. Germline trimming cut 4 bases from V and 5 bases from J; bases unmatched to any gene: 6. CDR3 size: 14 residues. Germline CDR1 and CDR2: SGHRS and YFSETQ. CDR3 amino acids: CASSTGQGRETQYF. The DNA of the CDR3 is TGCGCCAGCAGCACAGGACAGGGGCGGGAGACCCAGTACTTC.

The chain carries TRBV7-2 and TRBJ2-2; D unclear. V was clipped by 2 bases and J by 5 bases, with 9 bases between them. The CDR3 length is 14 residues. The germline V gene encodes CDR1 SGHTA and CDR2 FQGNSA. CDR3 in DNA: TGTGCCAGCAGCTTAACCTCGCGGACCGGGGAGCTGTTTTTT. It is translated as CASSLTSRTGELFF.

The chain employs TRBV20-1 and TRBJ1-1, with D perhaps TRBD1 (5 bases). Germline V gene lookup returns CDR1 DFQATT and CDR2 SNEGSKA (reference sequence). The CDR3 covers 11 residues. V was pared by 2 bases and J by 10 bases, with 11 bases between. The CDR3 nucleotides are TGCAGTGCTAGATGGGAGGGGAGAGCTTTCTTT. Its translation: CSARWEGRAFF.

The V call is TRBV14, the J call TRBJ2-1; tentative D call: TRBD1 (6 bases). V lost 3 bases, J lost 10 bases, and 22 bases lay in between. CDR3 size: 16 residues. Germline CDR1 and CDR2: SGHDN and FVKESK. CDR3: CASSHRTALTTLEQFF. The CDR3 DNA sequence: TGTGCCAGCAGCCACCGGACAGCCCTAACGACTTTGGAGCAGTTCTTC.

The genes are TRBV28 and TRBJ2-2, with TRBD1 matching 9 bases. V gave up 7 bases and J gave up 2 bases; unmatched junction bases: 8. The CDR3 totals 16 residues. From germline, CDR1 is MDHEN and CDR2 SYDVKM. In DNA form, the CDR3 reads TGTGCCAGCACCAAACAGGGGGCTCTCAACACCGGGGAGCTGTTTTTT. Amino acids: CASTKQGALNTGELFF.

The chain combines TRBV5-5 with TRBJ1-3, with D maybe TRBD1 (5 bases). CDR3 size: 14 residues. Germline CDR1 and CDR2: SGHKS and YYEKEE (reference sequence). V lost 3 bases to trimming and J lost 3 bases, with 10 bases between them. Written as DNA, the CDR3 is TGTGCCAGCAGCTCGGGGGAAAATGGAAACACCATATATTTT. It specifies CASSSGENGNTIYF.

V usage is TRBV27 and J usage is TRBJ1-2, with TRBD1 matching 9 bases. The CDR3 has 19 amino acids. V dropped 0 bases and J dropped 2; count of bases not matched to a gene: 13. Germline lookup yields CDR1 MNHEY and CDR2 SMNVEV (reference sequence). The CDR3 DNA is TGTGCCAGCAGTTTATCCACCCCTATACAGGGGGCGACAAACTATGGCTACACCTTC. Protein: CASSLSTPIQGATNYGYTF.

This rearrangement joins TRBV9 to TRBJ2-1; D gene uncertain. Germline V gene sequence: CDR1 SGDLS, CDR2 YYNGEE. Trimming shortened V by 0 bases and J by 6 bases, and 7 bases separated the two germline ends. This CDR3 spans 13 amino acids. The CDR3 DNA is TGTGCCAGCAGCGTAGGCAGACTCAATGAGCAGTTCTTC. It codes for CASSVGRLNEQFF.

The rearrangement links TRBV28 to TRBJ2-7, with 12 bases that match TRBD2. The CDR3 length is 17 residues. Germline V gives CDR1 MDHEN, CDR2 SYDVKM. V was clipped by 2 bases and J by 3 bases; unmatched bases: 8. CDR3 nucleotides: TGTGCCAGCAGTTTACAGTCGGGACTAGCGGGTTACTACGAGCAGTACTTC. This codes for CASSLQSGLAGYYEQYF.

The V call is TRBV2, the J call TRBJ2-5; D uncertain. This CDR3 spans 15 amino acids. Trimming stripped 8 bases from V and 1 base from J, with 17 bases between. Germline V gene sequence: CDR1 SNHLY, CDR2 FYNNEI. Here the CDR3 reads CASRLRGSRQETQYF. In nucleotides, the CDR3 is TGTGCCAGCCGGCTCAGAGGTAGTCGCCAAGAGACCCAGTACTTC.

The chain joins TRBV7-8 to TRBJ2-2; D might be TRBD1 (6 bases). Germline values: CDR1 SGHVS, CDR2 FQNEAQ. CDR3 size: 15 residues. Trimming left V 4 bases short and J 2 bases short, with 11 bases between. The CDR3 coding sequence is TGTGCCAGCAGCTACCCGGGACAAAACACCGGGGAGCTGTTTTTT. Its protein product is CASSYPGQNTGELFF.

This sequence joins TRBV25-1 and TRBJ2-5, with D possibly TRBD2 on 5 matching bases. The V end was cut by 1 base, the J end by 2 bases, with 11 bases between. The germline V gene has CDR1 MGHDK and CDR2 SYGVNS. The CDR3 contains 15 residues. The CDR3 is CASSEWLERQETQYF. CDR3 nucleotide sequence: TGTGCCAGCAGTGAATGGTTGGAGCGGCAAGAGACCCAGTACTTC.

The rearrangement links TRBV14 to TRBJ1-4; 7 bases map to TRBD1. CDR3 length equals 14 residues. V trimming: 8 bases; J trimming: 3 bases; junction bases outside the gene matches: 6. Per the germline V gene, CDR1 is SGHDN and CDR2 is FVKESK. This chain's CDR3 is CASARQGANEKLFF. CDR3 DNA sequence: TGTGCCAGCGCCAGACAGGGCGCTAATGAAAAACTGTTTTTT.

The chain employs TRBV28 and TRBJ2-5; TRBD2 matches at 7 bases. CDR3 length: 14 residues. Germline assignment: CDR1 MDHEN and CDR2 SYDVKM. Trimming at V came to 6 bases and at J to 4 bases, leaving 8 bases not matched to a gene. The CDR3 nucleotides read TGTGCCAGCAGCGTGGGGCGGGAGTTAGAGACCCAGTACTTC. Translated, it gives CASSVGRELETQYF.

The chain recombines TRBV12-5 with TRBJ2-5; a weak D match, TRBD2 (7 bases). Deletions cut 7 bases from V and 1 base from J, with 16 bases between. From germline, CDR1 is LGHNT and CDR2 FRNRAP. This CDR3 spans 15 amino acids. The CDR3 DNA reads TGTGCTAGTGCCCTCGGAGGGGGGGCCCAAGAGACCCAGTACTTC. This translates into CASALGGGAQETQYF. The full variable domain, completed using reference TRBV12-5 and TRBJ2-5, is DARVTQTPRHKVTEMGQEVTMRCQPILGHNTVFWYRQTMMQGLELLAYFRNRAPLDDSGMPKDRFSAEMPDATLATLKIQPSEPRDSAVYFCASALGGGAQETQYFGPGTRLLVL.

This chain connects TRBV27 to TRBJ2-4, with D maybe TRBD2 (5 bases). Germline V gene lookup returns CDR1 MNHEY and CDR2 SMNVEV (reference sequence). The CDR3 has 15 residues. V was trimmed by 7 bases and J by 9 bases, leaving 22 bases between them. CDR3 DNA sequence: TGTGCCAGCACCCAAGGAGGCGCGGAAAAACGCATTCAGTACTTC. Translating gives CASTQGGAEKRIQYF.

This sequence joins TRBV5-6 and TRBJ1-6; TRBD1 might be the D (5 bases). CDR3 length equals 16 residues. V was clipped by 3 bases and J by 4 bases, with 14 bases between them. The germline V gene has CDR1 SGHDT and CDR2 YYEEEE. The CDR3 sequence: CASSSGTRGYNSPLHF. The CDR3 bases are TGTGCCAGCAGCTCGGGGACCCGGGGGTATAATTCACCCCTCCACTTT.

The chain has TRBV6-4 and TRBJ2-3; 9 bases map to TRBD2. The trim removed 4 bases at V and 4 bases at J, leaving 3 bases unmatched. This CDR3 has 14 amino acids. Looked up from germline, CDR1 is MRHNA and CDR2 is SNTAGT. CDR3 nucleotide sequence: TGTGCCAGCAGTGTTAGCGGGAGTGCAGATACGCAGTATTTT. Translating it yields CASSVSGSADTQYF.